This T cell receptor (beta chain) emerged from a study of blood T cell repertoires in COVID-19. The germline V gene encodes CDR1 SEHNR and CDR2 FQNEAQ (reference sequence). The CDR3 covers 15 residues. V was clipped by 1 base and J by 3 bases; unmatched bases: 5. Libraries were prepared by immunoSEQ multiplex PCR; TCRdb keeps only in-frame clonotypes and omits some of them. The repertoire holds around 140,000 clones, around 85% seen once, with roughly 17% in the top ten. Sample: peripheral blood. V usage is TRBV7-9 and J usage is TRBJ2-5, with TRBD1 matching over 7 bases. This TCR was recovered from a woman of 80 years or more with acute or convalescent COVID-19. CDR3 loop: CASSLGGQIKETQYF. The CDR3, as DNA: TGTGCCAGCAGCTTAGGGGGACAGATAAAAGAGACCCAGTACTTC. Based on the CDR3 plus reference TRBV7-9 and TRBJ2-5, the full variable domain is DTGVSQNPRHKITKRGQNVTFRCDPISEHNRLYWYRQTLGQGPEFLTYFQNEAQLEKSRLLSDRFSAERPKGSFSTLEIQRTEQGDSAMYLCASSLGGQIKETQYFGPGTRLLVL.